This entry describes one TCR beta chain. This clone's antigen is unknown. No qualities accompany the bases; no much larger clone lies one base away. Receptors were amplified or captured by PCR. Data came from an Illumina HiSeq 4000. High-throughput sequencing was used to profile the CDR3 region of the TCR beta-chain in every patient. The original methods were these. The researchers built a classifier to tell apart papillary thyroid cancer patients with distant metastasis, based on CDR3 differences among clinicopathological groups. The Shannon index was used to assess repertoire diversity, and the Morisita-Horn index was used to assess tumor-blood repertoire similarity. Using fastp at Q25 and MiXCR, TCRdb reprocessed the public reads and kept productive beta chains. V and J calls and clone size were set by TCRdb, not the authors. The sample table shows under 15,000 clones, and about 26% are seen once. The ten largest account for 12% of the sample.

Before undergoing thyroid surgery, none of the patients had been given any kind of treatment. The study retrospectively analysed patient clinical samples collected from about 2011 to 2018 using T-cell receptor beta sequencing. The CDR3, from cysteine to phenylalanine, totals 16 residues. CDR3 DNA is the only sequence kept; it has 48 bases, read in frame from the first base. The CDR1 and CDR2 encoded by the germline V gene are SGHTA and FQGNSA. Trimming takes 0 bases from V and 2 bases from J, and the germline ends sit 14 bases apart. This sample was included in a study of metastatic and nonmetastatic thyroid tumors (dated by TCRdb to the early 2020s). Regarding the study in general: Repertoires were compared across peripheral blood and tumor or nodule tissue samples from malignant and benign thyroid patients.

Overall study outcomes, separate from this receptor: In both blood and tumor samples, malignant tumors were reported to have significantly higher TCR beta diversity than benign nodules.

This sequence originates from a female donor with papillary thyroid cancer or a benign thyroid nodule (not recorded which). Some clones in this sample may be carry-over from other donors' samples. The rearrangement combines TRBV7-2 with TRBJ2-7; no confident D gene assignment can be made. Sequencing was performed on tumor tissue. The CDR3 in this case is CTSSLAPDRSAYEQYF. The DNA is as follows: TGTACCAGCAGCTTAGCCCCTGATCGTTCGGCCTACGAGCAGTACTTC.